This T cell receptor (beta chain) was obtained from a study of T cell responses to AZD1222 COVID-19 vaccine. The table came from immunoSEQ multiplex PCR; TCRdb's copy has only in-frame clones and leaves some out. The table records about 93,000 clones, approximately 86% of them present only once. This clone has a handful of counts. The target antigen is unknown. General study points: Repertoire samples came only from after the peak T cell response.

The length of the CDR3 is 13 residues. Deletions cut 0 bases from V and 7 bases from J, with 7 bases between. Germline-derived CDR1 and CDR2 are MNHNY and SVGAGI (reference sequence). The sequenced sample was peripheral blood, obtained on day 0 of AZD1222 vaccination. This chain links TRBV6-6 with TRBJ2-1; D gene unclear. The receptor was isolated from an adult in good health. The CDR3 DNA reads as TGTGCCAGCAGTTACTCGCAGACAAATGAGCAGTTCTTC. This sequence encodes CASSYSQTNEQFF.